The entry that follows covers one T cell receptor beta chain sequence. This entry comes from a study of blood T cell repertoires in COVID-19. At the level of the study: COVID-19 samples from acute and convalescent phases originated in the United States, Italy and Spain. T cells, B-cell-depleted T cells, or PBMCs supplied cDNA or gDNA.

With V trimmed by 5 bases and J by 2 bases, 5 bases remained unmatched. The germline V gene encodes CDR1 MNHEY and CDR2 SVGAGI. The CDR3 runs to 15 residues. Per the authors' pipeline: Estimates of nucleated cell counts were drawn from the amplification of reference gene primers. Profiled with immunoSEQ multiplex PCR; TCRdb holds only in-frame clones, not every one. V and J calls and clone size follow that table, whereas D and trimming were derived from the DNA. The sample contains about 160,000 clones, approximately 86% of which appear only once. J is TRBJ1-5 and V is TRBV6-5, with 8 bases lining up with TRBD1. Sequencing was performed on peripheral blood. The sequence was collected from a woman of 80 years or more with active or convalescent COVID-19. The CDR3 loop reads CASSQQTGGNQPQHF. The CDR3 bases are TGTGCCAGCAGTCAACAGACAGGGGGCAATCAGCCCCAGCATTTT.